The clone carrying this T cell receptor (beta chain) was counted a few times. Its antigen is not identified. Trimming cost V 2 bases and J 5 bases, with 6 bases left between them. The length of the CDR3 is 12 residues. Per the germline V gene, CDR1 is SGHTA and CDR2 is FQGNSA. The source of the sample is a study of OX40 agonist ivuxolimab in advanced cancers. Study in general: Each dose-escalation patient presented with hepatocellular carcinoma, melanoma, renal cell or head and neck cancer. Partial response was recorded in three patients: one hepatocellular carcinoma and two cutaneous melanoma cases. Study-wide findings and caveats: Antigen specificity was not determined for the expanded peripheral T cells. Nonresponders included some who also had low normalized T-cell clonal expansion.

Some clones are missing from TCRdb's copy, which holds only in-frame ones; the method was immunoSEQ multiplex PCR. The data hold 80,000 to 95,000 clones, with roughly 93% observed a single time. The specimen was CD4+ or CD8+ T cells sorted from blood, collected in a trial of the OX40 agonist ivuxolimab. This receptor was identified in an adult with an advanced solid tumor such as melanoma, head and neck, liver or kidney cancer. V usage is TRBV7-2 and J usage is TRBJ2-5; D is ambiguous. Written as DNA, the CDR3 is TGTGCCAGCAGCTTAATGTCGGAGACCCAGTACTTC. Translation gives CASSLMSETQYF.